This entry concerns a single T cell receptor (beta chain). Its antigen is still unknown. These data originate in a study of vaccination and CD4 T cells after COVID-19. Whole-study context: Post-vaccine sampling followed dose two by a median roughly 76 days (range 14 to 241).

The Oncomine TCR Beta short-read assay sequenced DNA from cultured CD4+ T cells. Genomic DNA was isolated from CD4+ T cells that had been cultured. TCRdb fed the PCR reads into MiXCR, producing one record per CDR3 protein. The repertoire holds approximately 6,500 distinct CDR3 sequences, with 40% to 55% as singletons. Study-level points and caveats: Among reactive clones from convalescent patients, a median 86.3% appeared only post-vaccination. Clonotypes reactive to SARS-CoV-2 had a median that went up from around 20 to 38, but not significantly.

Treatment: approximately nine-day PBMC culture with coronavirus spike peptide pools or control peptides (ViraFEST assay). Gathered ahead of the COVID-19 pandemic (2011-2018) were the CD4+ T cells of the unexposed donor. Per the germline V gene, CDR1 is SGHTA and CDR2 is FQGNSA. The V end lost 5 bases, the J end lost 3 bases, and 11 bases lay between the germline ends. CDR3 length: 13 amino acids. The J gene is TRBJ2-7, the V gene TRBV7-2; no clear D. The TCR was taken from a human donor in good health. The sequenced material came from CD4+ T cells from blood, cultured in vitro. CDR3 nucleotide sequence: TGTGCCAGCAGCCCACAAGCCCTCTACGAGCAGTACTTC. This codes for CASSPQALYEQYF.